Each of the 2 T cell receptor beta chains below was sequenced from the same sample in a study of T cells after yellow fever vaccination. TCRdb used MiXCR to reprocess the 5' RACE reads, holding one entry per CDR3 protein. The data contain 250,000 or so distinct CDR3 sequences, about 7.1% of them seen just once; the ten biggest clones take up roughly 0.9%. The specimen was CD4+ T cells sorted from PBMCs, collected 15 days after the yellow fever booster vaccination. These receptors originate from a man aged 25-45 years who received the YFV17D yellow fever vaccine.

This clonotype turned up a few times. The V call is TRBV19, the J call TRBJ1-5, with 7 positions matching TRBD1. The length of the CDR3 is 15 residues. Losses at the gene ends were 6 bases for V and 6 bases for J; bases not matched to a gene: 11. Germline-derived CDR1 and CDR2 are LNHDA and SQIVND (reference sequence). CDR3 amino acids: CASRGQQGLGQPQHF. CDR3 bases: TGTGCCAGTAGGGGACAACAGGGGTTAGGTCAGCCCCAGCATTTT.

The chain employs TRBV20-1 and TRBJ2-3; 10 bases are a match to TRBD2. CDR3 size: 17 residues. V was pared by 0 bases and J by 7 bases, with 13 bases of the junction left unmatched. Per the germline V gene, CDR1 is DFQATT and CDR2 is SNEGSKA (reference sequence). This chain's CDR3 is CSAREEALAGFHHTQYF. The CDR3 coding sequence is TGCAGTGCTAGAGAGGAAGCACTAGCGGGATTCCACCATACGCAGTATTTT.